Each of the 10 T cell receptor beta chains below was sequenced from the same sample in a study of neoadjuvant anti-PD-1 for oral cavity cancer. Time point: after neoadjuvant nivolumab, at surgical resection. Clones were read by immunoSEQ multiplex PCR, and TCRdb kept only the in-frame ones, dropping some. Of tens of thousands of clones in the sample, more than 40% were seen once. The sample was tumor tissue, taken after nivolumab (anti-PD-1) treatment. All receptors derive from a person aged 40 to 85 with oral cavity squamous cell carcinoma.

The chain has TRBV5-1 and TRBJ1-6, with D unresolved. Per the germline V gene, CDR1 is SGHRS and CDR2 is YFSETQ. CDR3 size: 15 residues. V lost 0 bases to trimming and J lost 7 bases, with 11 bases between them. The CDR3 region has the DNA TGCGCCAGCAGCTTGGACCTTTTAGGGAATTCACCCCTCCACTTT. Translation: CASSLDLLGNSPLHF.

The V gene is TRBV27, the J gene TRBJ1-5; D gene uncertain. The CDR3 totals 18 residues. Trimming removed 3 bases at V and 1 base at J, with 19 bases between. Per the germline V gene, CDR1 is MNHEY and CDR2 is SMNVEV (reference sequence). The CDR3 DNA is TGTGCCAGCAGTTTGGACCCCCTCGGGGAGTGGAGCAATCAGCCCCAGCATTTT. It translates to CASSLDPLGEWSNQPQHF.

This clone was counted once. The V call is TRBV6-1, the J call TRBJ1-2; D is uncertain. The CDR3 extends over 13 amino acids. V gave up 10 bases and J gave up 1 base, with 13 bases separating them. The germline CDR1 and CDR2 sequences are MNHNS and SASEGT. CDR3 protein: CATQSGVNYGYTF. CDR3 nucleotides: TGTGCCACCCAAAGCGGCGTTAACTATGGCTACACCTTC.

The chain carries TRBV2 and TRBJ1-2, with 12 bases fitting TRBD1. The CDR3 consists of 14 residues. V shed 2 bases, J shed 10 bases, and the junction held 5 bases outside the gene matches. CDR1 is SNHLY, CDR2 FYNNEI, per germline. CDR3 nucleotides: TGTGCCAGCAGTGAAAGAGGGACAGGGGGCGTCTACACCTTC. Translation gives CASSERGTGGVYTF.

The chain employs TRBV19 and TRBJ1-5; D unresolved. Between the trimmed V and J ends, which lost 8 bases and 6 bases, there was a span of 14 bases. Germline-derived CDR1 and CDR2 are LNHDA and SQIVND (reference sequence). The CDR3 consists of 13 residues. The CDR3 reads CASCISWRQPQHF. In nucleotides, the CDR3 is TGTGCCAGTTGCATCAGTTGGCGTCAGCCCCAGCATTTT.

The chain links TRBV7-8 to TRBJ2-3; no clear D. Trimming shortened V by 1 base and J by 5 bases, and 7 bases separated the two germline ends. The length of the CDR3 is 13 residues. Germline CDR1 and CDR2: SGHVS and FQNEAQ. The chain's CDR3 is CASSLGWVDTQYF. The DNA of the CDR3 is TGTGCCAGCAGCTTAGGATGGGTAGATACGCAGTATTTT.

The V and J genes are TRBV10-3 and TRBJ1-5; unclear D gene. Looked up from germline, CDR1 is ENHRY and CDR2 is SYGVKD. V lost 2 bases, J lost 3 bases, and 8 bases lay in between. This CDR3 has 14 residues. This chain's CDR3 is CAISEVGLNQPQHF. The DNA for the CDR3 is TGTGCCATCAGTGAGGTCGGCCTCAATCAGCCCCAGCATTTT.

This clone occurred a few times. This chain connects TRBV6-5 to TRBJ2-7; no clear D gene. The CDR3 is made up of 12 amino acids. Looked up from germline, CDR1 is MNHEY and CDR2 is SVGAGI. Trimming took off 7 bases at V and 2 bases at J, with 9 bases between the two ends. The CDR3 nucleotides read TGTGCCAGCAAAGCAGTCACCTACGAGCAGTACTTC. Protein: CASKAVTYEQYF.

This clone appeared a few times. The chain joins TRBV27 to TRBJ2-2; D is unresolved. This CDR3 has 13 residues. CDR1 MNHEY and CDR2 SMNVEV come from the germline V gene (reference sequence). Trimming removed 6 bases from V and 4 bases from J, with 9 bases in between. The CDR3, as DNA: TGTGCCAGCAGCCACTCCGGCACCGGGGAGCTGTTTTTT. Protein product: CASSHSGTGELFF.

This chain connects TRBV9 to TRBJ1-1; D ambiguous. V was clipped by 4 bases and J by 6 bases, with 16 bases between them. Germline assignment: CDR1 SGDLS and CDR2 YYNGEE. The CDR3 contains 14 residues. The CDR3 DNA reads as TGTGCCAGCAGCCCGCGGACCGAAGATTCTGAAGCTTTCTTT. Translating it yields CASSPRTEDSEAFF.